These 17 T cell receptor beta chains share one sample of origin, sequenced in a study of blood T cell repertoires in COVID-19. This table comes from immunoSEQ multiplex PCR, and its TCRdb copy is limited to in-frame clones, with some not included. In the table there are 360,000 or so clones, roughly 87% of which are singletons. The sequenced material came from PBMCs or T cells enriched from blood (not recorded which). These receptors were collected from a woman aged 25 to 39 who had recovered from COVID-19.

The chain joins TRBV13 to TRBJ1-5; 9 bases fit TRBD1. There are 12 residues in the CDR3. With 4 bases clipped from V and 14 bases from J, the junction kept 6 bases outside the gene matches. The germline V gene has CDR1 PRHDT and CDR2 FYEKMQ (reference sequence). CDR3 DNA: TGTGCCAGCAGCTCCAACAGGGGGCAAAAGCATTTT. Amino acids: CASSSNRGQKHF.

The CDR3 nucleotides read TGTGCCAGCAGCCTATCTAACTATGGCTACACCTTC. Its protein is CASSLSNYGYTF. This chain links TRBV14 with TRBJ1-2; no firm D call. The germline CDR1 and CDR2 sequences are SGHDN and FVKESK. CDR3 size: 12 residues. V dropped 4 bases and J dropped 0 bases, with 3 bases sitting between them.

This chain connects TRBV6-1 to TRBJ1-1, with D uncertain. Trimming left V 7 bases short and J 2 bases short, with 14 bases between. The CDR3 loop spans 14 amino acids. Germline V gene data show CDR1 as MNHNS and CDR2 as SASEGT. The CDR3: CASTILGLNTEAFF. Here the CDR3 DNA reads TGTGCCAGCACTATTCTCGGACTCAACACTGAAGCTTTCTTT.

The chain is built from TRBV27 and TRBJ1-2; 11 bases match TRBD1. The CDR3 sequence is 17 residues long. V dropped 6 bases and J dropped 8; count of bases not matched to a gene: 17. Germline assignment: CDR1 MNHEY and CDR2 SMNVEV (reference sequence). The CDR3: CASSLTGLGQGVGGYTF. CDR3 DNA: TGTGCCAGCAGCCTCACAGGACTGGGACAGGGGGTAGGCGGCTACACCTTC.

This rearrangement joins TRBV7-9 to TRBJ1-2; D ambiguous. The germline CDR1 and CDR2 sequences are SEHNR and FQNEAQ (reference sequence). This CDR3 is built from 12 residues. Trimming took 1 base from V and 14 from J, leaving 14 bases between them. CDR3 sequence: CASSLGNLQDTF. DNA for the CDR3: TGTGCCAGCAGCTTAGGAAACCTCCAGGATACCTTC. Filled out from reference TRBV7-9 and TRBJ1-2, the complete variable domain reads DTGVSQNPRHKITKRGQNVTFRCDPISEHNRLYWYRQTLGQGPEFLTYFQNEAQLEKSRLLSDRFSAERPKGSFSTLEIQRTEQGDSAMYLCASSLGNLQDTFGSGTRLTVV.

This clone appeared a few times. The gene calls are TRBV10-1 and TRBJ1-1, with unresolved D. The germline V and J ends were trimmed by 5 bases and 1 base, with 8 bases remaining between them. CDR1 and CDR2 (germline): WNHNN, SYGVQD (reference sequence). The CDR3 loop spans 13 amino acids. CDR3 residues: CASSPGKNTEAFF. The CDR3 DNA reads as TGCGCCAGCAGTCCGGGGAAGAACACTGAAGCTTTCTTT.

V and J are TRBV7-6 and TRBJ2-7, with TRBD2 identical over 7 bases. Per germline, CDR1 SGHVS and CDR2 FNYEAQ. Losses at the gene ends were 5 bases for V and 0 bases for J; bases not matched to a gene: 10. CDR3 length: 16 amino acids. CDR3 sequence: CASSPGTILVSYEQYF. The CDR3 DNA sequence: TGTGCCAGCAGCCCCGGGACTATTTTAGTCTCCTACGAGCAGTACTTC. Using reference TRBV7-6 and TRBJ2-7 for the parts outside the CDR3, the full variable domain is GAGVSQSPRYKVTKRGQDVALRCDPISGHVSLYWYRQALGQGPEFLTYFNYEAQQDKSGLPNDRFSAERPEGSISTLTIQRTEQRDSAMYRCASSPGTILVSYEQYFGPGTRLTVT.

This rearrangement joins TRBV4-1 to TRBJ2-3; TRBD2 agrees at 7 bases. Germline V CDR1 and CDR2: MGHRA, YSYEKL. After removal of 3 bases from V and 0 bases from J, the junction contained 3 bases not matched to a gene. The CDR3 consists of 15 residues. CDR3 amino acids: CASSQRLASTDTQYF. The CDR3 DNA reads TGCGCCAGCAGCCAGAGACTAGCTAGCACAGATACGCAGTATTTT.

This rearrangement joins TRBV6-1 to TRBJ1-5; D possibly corresponds to TRBD1 (6 bases). V lost 2 bases, J lost 5 bases, and 13 bases lay in between. The CDR3 totals 15 residues. Germline V CDR1 and CDR2: MNHNS, SASEGT. For the CDR3, the DNA is TGTGCCAGCAGTGAACCGAGGGGGAAGGATCAGCCCCAGCATTTT. This gives the protein CASSEPRGKDQPQHF.

The rearrangement uses TRBV7-8 and TRBJ1-1; D possibly corresponds to TRBD1 (5 bases). Per the germline V gene, CDR1 is SGHVS and CDR2 is FQNEAQ. The CDR3 length is 16 residues. The V and J ends lost 1 base and 0 bases respectively, with 12 bases between them. The CDR3 region has the DNA TGTGCCAGCAGCTTAGATACGGGGGGTTTGAACACTGAAGCTTTCTTT. It codes for CASSLDTGGLNTEAFF.

As regards this clone: Mismatch with germline at one junction end may stem from a read error. The chain uses TRBV5-1 and TRBJ2-2, with a possible D match to TRBD2 (6 bases). Germline CDR1 reads SGHRS; CDR2 reads YFSETQ. CDR3 size: 14 residues. The CDR3 protein is CASSLVERAGELFF. The CDR3 DNA follows: TGCGCCAGCAGCTTGGTGGAGCGGGCCGGAGAGCTGTTTTTT.

The chain joins TRBV6-5 to TRBJ2-7; D possibly corresponds to TRBD1 (5 bases). Trimming took off 5 bases at V and 4 bases at J, with 12 bases between the two ends. CDR1 is MNHEY, CDR2 SVGAGI, per germline. The CDR3 runs to 13 residues. CDR3 nucleotides: TGTGCCAGCAGTCCCCAACAGGTATACGAGCAGTACTTC. It specifies CASSPQQVYEQYF.

This clone came up once. The CDR3 sequence is CASSGQGAEKLFF. DNA of the CDR3: TGTGCCAGCAGTGGACAGGGGGCTGAAAAACTGTTTTTT. The chain recombines TRBV27 with TRBJ1-4, with 11 positions matching TRBD1. CDR1 is MNHEY and CDR2 is SMNVEV in the germline V gene (reference sequence). Germline trimming cut 5 bases from V and 7 bases from J; bases unmatched to any gene: 0. The CDR3 consists of 13 residues.

V and J are TRBV5-5 and TRBJ1-2; TRBD1 might be the D (6 bases). The CDR3 runs 14 residues. Germline V gene data show CDR1 as SGHKS and CDR2 as YYEKEE (reference sequence). The V gene lost 0 bases and the J gene lost 8 bases, with 14 bases spanning the gap. The DNA for the CDR3 is TGTGCCAGCAGCTTGGAATGGACAGTCGACGGCTACACCTTC. It yields the protein CASSLEWTVDGYTF. The full variable domain, completed using reference TRBV5-5 and TRBJ1-2, is DAGVTQSPTHLIKTRGQQVTLRCSPISGHKSVSWYQQVLGQGPQFIFQYYEKEERGRGNFPDRFSARQFPNYSSELNVNALLLGDSALYLCASSLEWTVDGYTFGSGTRLTVV.

The rearrangement uses TRBV21-1 and TRBJ1-5; TRBD1 was called by the table and not checked on the DNA. TRBV21-1 is given as a pseudogene. This CDR3 is built from 17 residues. The DNA for the CDR3 is TGTGCCAGCAGCAAACGCCGGGACAGACATAGCAATCAGCCCCAGCATTTT. It codes for CASSKRRDRHSNQPQHF.

The J gene is TRBJ2-2, the V gene TRBV9; TRBD2 aligns across 8 bases. After removal of 2 bases from V and 3 bases from J, the junction contained 9 bases not matched to a gene. CDR1 SGDLS and CDR2 YYNGEE come from the germline V gene. CDR3 length: 17 residues. The chain's CDR3 is CASSVPDLAGYTGELFF. Here the CDR3 DNA reads TGTGCCAGCAGCGTGCCGGATCTAGCGGGCTACACCGGGGAGCTGTTTTTT.

The rearrangement links TRBV15 to TRBJ2-7; 9 nucleotides line up with TRBD2. Looked up from germline, CDR1 is LNHNV and CDR2 is YYDKDF (reference sequence). This CDR3 region has 15 residues. V was clipped by 5 bases and J by 1 base; unmatched bases: 6. The CDR3 sequence: CATSAWRGGSYEQYF. CDR3 nucleotides: TGTGCCACCAGCGCATGGCGGGGGGGGTCCTACGAGCAGTACTTC. Supplemented by reference TRBV15 and TRBJ2-7, the full variable domain reads DAMVIQNPRYQVTQFGKPVTLSCSQTLNHNVMYWYQQKSSQAPKLLFHYYDKDFNNEADTPDNFQSRRPNTSFCFLDIRSPGLGDTAMYLCATSAWRGGSYEQYFGPGTRLTVT.